These T cell receptor beta chains were read from a single sample in a study of cytomegalovirus exposure and HLA in healthy donors. The protocol was immunoSEQ multiplex PCR, while the TCRdb copy is restricted to in-frame clones and leaves out a portion. This sample has under 90,000 clones, with 70% found just once. Source material: PBMCs. Receptors were obtained from a woman aged 50 to 65 in good health and CMV-seropositive. CDR3s include the opening cysteine and the closing phenylalanine or tryptophan. The D gene is left open where the match is weak. Expanded clones are given a class, and other clones once, few, many or no size at all.

v_call	d_call	cdr3_length	clone_size	j_call	cdr3_aa	cdr3_nt
TRBV5-4	.	15	few	TRBJ1-1	CASSLAGHTNTEAFF	TGTGCCAGCAGCTTGGCGGGACATACTAACACTGAAGCTTTCTTT
TRBV6-1	.	14	once	TRBJ1-1	CASSEAGKDTEAFF	TGTGCCAGCAGTGAGGCGGGGAAGGACACTGAAGCTTTCTTT
TRBV7-3	TRBD2	14	few	TRBJ2-3	CASGEGTHAGTQYF	TGTGCCAGCGGGGAGGGAACACATGCGGGGACGCAGTATTTT
TRBV7-9	TRBD2	16	.	TRBJ2-7	CASSPRYGTSGDEQYF	TGTGCCAGCAGCCCCCGGTACGGGACTAGCGGGGACGAGCAGTACTTC
TRBV19	.	14	.	TRBJ2-3	CASSISLFTDTQYF	TGTGCCAGTAGTATCTCTCTTTTCACAGATACGCAGTATTTT
TRBV5-1	.	14	many	TRBJ2-7	CASSPEQLSYEQYF	TGCGCCAGCAGCCCGGAGCAGCTCTCCTACGAGCAGTACTTC
TRBV7-2	.	17	.	TRBJ2-5	CASSLALDSIGRETQYF	TGTGCCAGCAGCTTAGCGCTTGACAGCATCGGAAGAGAGACCCAGTACTTC
TRBV13	.	17	.	TRBJ1-1	CASRDRHVFRGSTEAFF	TGTGCCAGCAGAGACAGGCATGTTTTTCGTGGGTCCACTGAAGCTTTCTTT
TRBV4-3	.	17	few	TRBJ1-6	CASSQEGRSSYNSPLHF	TGCGCCAGCAGCCAAGAAGGCCGGAGCTCCTATAATTCACCCCTCCACTTT
TRBV30	.	18	.	TRBJ1-4	CAWSSRVKSSPLNEKLFF	TGTGCCTGGAGTTCCCGGGTAAAGAGCTCCCCGCTCAATGAAAAACTGTTTTTT
TRBV10-1	TRBD1	15	.	TRBJ1-1	CASSESRTGGTEAFF	TGCGCCAGCAGTGAGTCGAGGACAGGGGGGACTGAAGCTTTCTTT
TRBV18	.	14	.	TRBJ2-5	CASSAATAQETQYF	TGTGCCAGCTCAGCAGCTACAGCCCAAGAGACCCAGTACTTC
TRBV11-1	TRBD2	14	once	TRBJ2-1	CASSSDVGGDEQFF	TGTGCCAGCAGCTCCGACGTCGGGGGGGATGAGCAGTTCTTC
TRBV10-3	TRBD1	15	few	TRBJ1-5	CAISADRSSNQPQHF	TGTGCCATCAGTGCGGACAGGTCGAGCAATCAGCCCCAGCATTTT
TRBV6-6	TRBD1	14	.	TRBJ2-7	CASSRDSFSYEQYF	TGTGCCAGCTCCCGGGACAGCTTCTCCTACGAGCAGTACTTC
TRBV10-3	.	13	.	TRBJ1-2	CAISNREKNGYTF	TGTGCCATCTCTAACAGGGAGAAGAATGGCTACACCTTC
TRBV7-2	.	15	.	TRBJ1-5	CASSLVPGINQPQHF	TGTGCCAGCAGCTTAGTACCCGGGATCAATCAGCCCCAGCATTTT
TRBV28	TRBD2	18	.	TRBJ2-1	CASSLRSLTSGKGNEQFF	TGTGCCAGCAGTTTAAGATCCTTGACTAGCGGAAAGGGTAATGAGCAGTTCTTC
TRBV18	.	15	.	TRBJ1-2	CASSPIERESVGYTF	TGTGCCAGCTCACCAATTGAAAGGGAGTCTGTTGGCTACACCTTC
TRBV28	.	13	.	TRBJ1-1	CASSLSRTGEAFF	TGTGCCAGCAGTTTAAGCCGTACAGGGGAAGCTTTCTTT
TRBV7-2	TRBD1	16	few	TRBJ2-7	CASSLRGQGIPYEQYF	TGTGCCAGCAGCTTGAGGGGACAGGGCATCCCCTACGAGCAGTACTTC
TRBV27	TRBD1	17	.	TRBJ1-1	CASSRLRTGRIGTEAFF	TGTGCCAGCAGTCGACTTAGGACAGGGCGGATTGGCACTGAAGCTTTCTTT
TRBV30	TRBD1	13	.	TRBJ1-4	CAWRGGQGEKLFF	TGTGCCTGGAGGGGGGGACAGGGTGAAAAACTGTTTTTT
TRBV6-5	.	13	.	TRBJ1-2	CASSMEGLYGYTF	TGTGCCAGCAGTATGGAGGGACTCTATGGCTACACCTTC
TRBV4-3	TRBD2	20	few	TRBJ2-3	CASSQDRVSGGGFHTDTQYF	TGCGCCAGCAGCCAAGATAGGGTTAGCGGGGGGGGTTTTCACACAGATACGCAGTATTTT
TRBV11-2	.	14	.	TRBJ2-5	CASSPPAGQETQYF	TGTGCCAGCAGCCCTCCAGCGGGTCAAGAGACCCAGTACTTC
TRBV19	.	13	.	TRBJ1-1	CATRAGMNTEAFF	TGTGCCACGAGGGCGGGTATGAACACTGAAGCTTTCTTT
TRBV5-4	.	13	.	TRBJ2-5	CASSLWTEETQYF	TGTGCCAGCAGCTTGTGGACAGAAGAGACCCAGTACTTC
TRBV5-1	.	14	.	TRBJ1-5	CASSPTGSNQPQHF	TGCGCCAGCAGCCCGACAGGTAGCAATCAGCCCCAGCATTTT
TRBV11-2	.	14	.	TRBJ2-3	CASSFGPATDTQYF	TGTGCCAGCAGCTTTGGGCCGGCCACAGATACGCAGTATTTT
TRBV5-5	.	13	.	TRBJ1-1	CASSLVGRNEAFF	TGTGCCAGCAGCTTGGTGGGGCGTAATGAAGCTTTCTTT
TRBV6-1	TRBD1	12	.	TRBJ1-1	CASRTGTGEAFF	TGTGCCAGCAGGACCGGGACAGGGGAAGCTTTCTTT
TRBV7-9	.	14	.	TRBJ2-2	CASSFWGDTGELFF	TGTGCCAGCAGCTTCTGGGGAGACACCGGGGAGCTGTTTTTT
TRBV28	.	18	once	TRBJ1-5	CASTAPGHLFSSNQPQHF	TGTGCCAGCACCGCACCGGGACACTTATTCAGTAGCAATCAGCCCCAGCATTTT
TRBV9	.	14	.	TRBJ2-3	CASSPRLEADTQYF	TGTGCCAGCAGCCCCCGACTAGAAGCAGATACGCAGTATTTT
TRBV10-3	TRBD2	15	.	TRBJ2-1	CAISEVTSGSNEQFF	TGTGCCATCAGTGAAGTTACTAGCGGGAGCAATGAGCAGTTCTTC
TRBV11-2	TRBD1	16	.	TRBJ2-1	CASRSTPGQVGNEQFF	TGTGCCAGCAGGTCGACCCCGGGACAGGTGGGCAATGAGCAGTTCTTC
TRBV5-4	TRBD1	14	few	TRBJ2-5	CASSSGQDFETQYF	TGTGCCAGCAGCTCGGGACAGGACTTTGAGACCCAGTACTTC
TRBV15	TRBD1	19	few	TRBJ1-5	CATSRQTPGQGARNQPQHF	TGTGCCACCAGCAGACAAACCCCGGGACAGGGGGCGCGGAATCAGCCCCAGCATTTT
TRBV4-3	TRBD1	15	few	TRBJ2-7	CASSQGRTGTYEQYF	TGCGCCAGCAGCCAAGGACGGACAGGGACCTACGAGCAGTACTTC
TRBV5-1	.	15	.	TRBJ2-5	CASSSQQAFQETQYF	TGCGCCAGCAGCTCACAACAGGCTTTCCAAGAGACCCAGTACTTC
TRBV2	.	12	.	TRBJ1-2	CAKQMTVYGYTF	TGTGCCAAACAAATGACAGTCTATGGCTACACCTTC
TRBV7-2	TRBD2	13	.	TRBJ2-7	CASSFGGSYEQYF	TGTGCCAGCAGCTTTGGCGGGAGTTACGAGCAGTACTTC
TRBV9	TRBD2	15	once	TRBJ2-1	CASSGTSGRSDEQFF	TGTGCCAGCAGCGGTACTAGCGGGAGATCTGATGAGCAGTTCTTC
TRBV28	.	12	.	TRBJ1-2	CASDEGADGYTF	TGTGCCAGCGACGAGGGTGCGGATGGCTACACCTTC
TRBV7-2	.	14	few	TRBJ2-7	CASSPLGPSSEQYF	TGTGCCAGCAGCCCCCTCGGCCCTAGCAGCGAGCAGTACTTC